This T cell receptor (beta chain) comes out of a study of blood T cell repertoires in COVID-19. Only in-frame clones appear in the TCRdb table, and some are missing; sequencing was by immunoSEQ multiplex PCR. Here the sample spans 200,000 to 250,000 clones, roughly four fifths being singletons. CDR3 length: 15 residues. Germline values: CDR1 MNHEY, CDR2 SMNVEV (reference sequence). The J segment lost 8 bases and the V segment lost 2 bases, leaving 4 bases of the junction unmatched. Recruitment covered about 25 US areas and drew participants whose ages spanned roughly 18 to 90 years. Sample: PBMCs or T cells enriched from blood (not recorded which). The genes are TRBV27 and TRBJ2-1; 12 positions agree with TRBD2. The TCR comes from a woman aged 55-69 years who had recovered from COVID-19. The CDR3: CASSLVTSGSYEQFF. Here the CDR3 DNA reads TGTGCCAGCAGTTTAGTGACTAGCGGGAGTTATGAGCAGTTCTTC.